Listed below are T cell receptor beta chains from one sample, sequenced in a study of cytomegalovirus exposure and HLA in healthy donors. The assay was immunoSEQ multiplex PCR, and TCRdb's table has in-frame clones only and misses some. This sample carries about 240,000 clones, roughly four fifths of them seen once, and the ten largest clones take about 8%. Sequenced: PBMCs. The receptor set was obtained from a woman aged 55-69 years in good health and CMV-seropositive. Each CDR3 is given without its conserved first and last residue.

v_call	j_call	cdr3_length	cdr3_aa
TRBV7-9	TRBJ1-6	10	ASSVDSSPLH
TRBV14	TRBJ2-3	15	ASSPTGGSYYTDTQY
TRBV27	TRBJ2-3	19	ASSLSPWVSGRAVSADTQY
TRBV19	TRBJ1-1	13	ASSTGGQRNTEAF
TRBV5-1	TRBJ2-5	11	ASSHRLGETQY
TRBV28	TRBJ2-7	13	ASSIDRHLSYEQY
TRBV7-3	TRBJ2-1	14	ASSSRGRASYNEQF
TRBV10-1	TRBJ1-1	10	ASSDPGTGAF
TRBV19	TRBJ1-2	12	ASSIVPGRGDYT
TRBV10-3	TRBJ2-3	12	AITSGSHPDTQY
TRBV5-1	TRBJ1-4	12	ASSLRTGDEKLF
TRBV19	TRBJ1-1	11	ASSIQGLTEAF
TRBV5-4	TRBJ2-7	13	ASRSGLAGTHEQY
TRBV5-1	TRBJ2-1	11	ASSSFSYNEQF
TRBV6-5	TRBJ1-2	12	ASSFDRASYGYT
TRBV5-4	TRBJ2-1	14	ASSLASQGASNEQF
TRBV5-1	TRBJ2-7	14	ASSLQRPPEGSEQY
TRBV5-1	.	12	ASSRSSGPYEQY
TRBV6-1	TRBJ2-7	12	ASIMGQGAYEQY
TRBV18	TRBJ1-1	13	ASSPGGVRNTEAF
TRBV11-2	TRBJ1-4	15	ASSLDHRDRGLEKLF
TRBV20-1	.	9	STRDSYEQY
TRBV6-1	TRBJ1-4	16	ASSVTGVGGATNEKLF
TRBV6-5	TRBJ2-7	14	ASSSSGTSTQGEQY
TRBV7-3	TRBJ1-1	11	ASSFSSNTEAF
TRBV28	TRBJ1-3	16	ASSSPWTPFSAGNTIY
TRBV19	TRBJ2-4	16	ASSTGLALKLAKNIQY
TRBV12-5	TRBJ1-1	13	ASGFGTGLNTEAF
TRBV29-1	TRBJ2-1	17	SGGPPSGPLKLSYNEQF
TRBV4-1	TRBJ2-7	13	ASSTRTSGSYEQY
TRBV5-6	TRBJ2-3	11	ASRGQGTDTQY
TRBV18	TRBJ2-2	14	ASSPSRTENTGELF
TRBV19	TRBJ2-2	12	ASRRGRGLGELF
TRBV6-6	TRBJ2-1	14	ASSYSVVSGTQEQF
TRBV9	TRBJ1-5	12	ASSVHEGNQPQH
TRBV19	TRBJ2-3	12	ASTGQGRADTQY
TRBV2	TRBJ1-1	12	ASSARGMNTEAF
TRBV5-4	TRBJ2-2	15	ASSRDPRDINTGELF
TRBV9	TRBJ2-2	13	ASSPRLGGRGELF
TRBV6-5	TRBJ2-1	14	ASSYPSGRVDNEQF
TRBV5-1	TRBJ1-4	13	ASSLGDREFEKLF
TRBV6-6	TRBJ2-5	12	ASSPPGQGQTQY
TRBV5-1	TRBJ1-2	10	ASSHTQEVYT
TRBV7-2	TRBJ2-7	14	ASSELAGGPFYEQY
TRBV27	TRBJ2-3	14	ASRTMTRILADTQY
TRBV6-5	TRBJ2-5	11	ASRNRGWETQY
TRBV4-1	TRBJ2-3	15	ASPTSGKTCGTDTQY
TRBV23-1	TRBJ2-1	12	ASSQRTSGSEQF
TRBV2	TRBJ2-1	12	ASSGLAGAGEQF
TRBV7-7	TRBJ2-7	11	ASSPGSGYEQY
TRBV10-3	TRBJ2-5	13	AISGTGRPSETQY
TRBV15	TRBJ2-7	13	ATSRERGLAHEQY
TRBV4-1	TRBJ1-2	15	ASSQSGVEGARYGYT
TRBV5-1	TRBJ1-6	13	ASSLPGQGNSPLH
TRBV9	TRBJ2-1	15	ASSASGDRGIYNEQF